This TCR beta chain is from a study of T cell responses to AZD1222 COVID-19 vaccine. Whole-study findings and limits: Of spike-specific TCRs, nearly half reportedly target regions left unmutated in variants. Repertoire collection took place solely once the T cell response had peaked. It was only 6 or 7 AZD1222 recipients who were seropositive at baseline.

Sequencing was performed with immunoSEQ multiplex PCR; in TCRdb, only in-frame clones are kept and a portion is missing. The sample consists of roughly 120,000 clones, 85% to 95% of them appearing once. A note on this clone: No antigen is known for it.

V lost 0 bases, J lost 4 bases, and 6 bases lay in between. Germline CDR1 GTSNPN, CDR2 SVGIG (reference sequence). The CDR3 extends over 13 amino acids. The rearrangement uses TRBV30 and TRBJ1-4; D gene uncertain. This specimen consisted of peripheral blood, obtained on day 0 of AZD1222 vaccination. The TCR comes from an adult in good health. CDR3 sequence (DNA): TGTGCCTGGAGTGTAGGGCGTAATGAAAAACTGTTTTTT. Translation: CAWSVGRNEKLFF.